This entry lists 25 T cell receptor beta chains sequenced from one sample in a study of T cell changes during pregnancy in multiple sclerosis. The assay was immunoSEQ multiplex PCR, and TCRdb's table has in-frame clones only and misses some. The sample has about 70,000 clones, approximately 91% seen once. Sample: CD4+ T cells from peripheral blood mononuclear cells, taken after pregnancy. These receptor sequences come from a female donor with multiple sclerosis, enrolled in a pregnancy study.

The chain couples TRBV15 to TRBJ1-1, with D hard to call. This CDR3 has 12 residues. V was clipped by 1 base and J by 10 bases, with 10 bases between them. Germline loops: CDR1 LNHNV, CDR2 YYDKDF (reference sequence). The CDR3 nucleotides are TGTGCCACCAGCAGAGCCGCGGGGATAGCTTTCTTT. Its protein product is CATSRAAGIAFF.

V gene TRBV6-6 combines with J gene TRBJ2-5, with 11 nucleotides matching TRBD2. CDR1 and CDR2 from the germline V gene are MNHNY and SVGAGI (reference sequence). The CDR3 has 15 amino acids. Unmatched junction bases numbered 9, after V lost 7 bases and J lost 5 bases. The CDR3 DNA is TGTGCCAGCACCTTAACTAGCGGGAGAGGCGAGACCCAGTACTTC. Residues: CASTLTSGRGETQYF.

This chain connects TRBV19 to TRBJ1-1; 10 bases map to TRBD1. V trimming: 6 bases; J trimming: 8 bases; junction bases outside the gene matches: 9. Germline CDR1 reads LNHDA; CDR2 reads SQIVND (reference sequence). The CDR3 runs 14 residues. CDR3 loop: CASRGQGPLGEAFF. The CDR3 DNA sequence: TGTGCCAGTAGGGGACAGGGGCCGCTGGGAGAAGCTTTCTTT.

V gene TRBV19 combines with J gene TRBJ2-3, with 9 bases identical to TRBD1. CDR3 length: 14 residues. CDR1 is LNHDA, CDR2 SQIVND, per germline (reference sequence). V shed 7 bases, J shed 5 bases, and the junction held 7 bases outside the gene matches. The CDR3 sequence: CASTDRGGRDTQYF. The CDR3 nucleotides are TGTGCCAGTACTGACAGGGGGGGAAGAGATACGCAGTATTTT.

The chain has TRBV18 and TRBJ2-7; D remains ambiguous. Per the germline V gene, CDR1 is KGHSH and CDR2 is LQKENI. This CDR3 has 12 amino acids. V lost 1 base and J 5 bases, leaving 6 bases between the germline ends. CDR3: CASSPQLNEQYF. The CDR3 nucleotides read TGTGCCAGCTCACCACAACTGAACGAGCAGTACTTC.

In this sample, this clone turned up a few times. The chain carries TRBV29-1 and TRBJ2-7, with D perhaps TRBD2 (5 bases). Germline CDR1 is SQVTM and CDR2 is ANQGSEA. This CDR3 spans 13 amino acids. Between the trimmed V and J ends, which lost 7 bases and 2 bases, there was a span of 15 bases. The CDR3 reads CSAAGPGTYEQYF. The CDR3 nucleotides are TGCAGCGCCGCAGGTCCCGGGACCTACGAGCAGTACTTC.

The chain carries TRBV7-9 and TRBJ2-1; D might be TRBD2 (6 bases). This CDR3 contains 13 residues. Trimming removed 0 bases from V and 9 bases from J, with 9 bases in between. Germline V gene lookup returns CDR1 SEHNR and CDR2 FQNEAQ (reference sequence). The CDR3 sequence is CASSLAPGVEQFF. The CDR3 DNA reads as TGTGCCAGCAGCTTAGCGCCGGGGGTTGAGCAGTTCTTC.

The chain employs TRBV6-1 and TRBJ2-7; the match to TRBD1 covers 10 bases. This CDR3 spans 16 amino acids. Germline loops: CDR1 MNHNS, CDR2 SASEGT. V lost 4 bases, J lost 5 bases, and 11 bases stayed unmatched. CDR3 amino acids: CASSAIRDRGSDEQYF. CDR3 sequence (DNA): TGTGCCAGCAGTGCGATCCGGGACAGGGGTTCGGACGAGCAGTACTTC.

The chain recombines TRBV7-2 with TRBJ2-3; 8 nucleotides align to TRBD2. V gave up 2 bases and J gave up 0 bases; unmatched junction bases: 4. The CDR3 is 16 amino acids. Germline V gene lookup returns CDR1 SGHTA and CDR2 FQGNSA. CDR3 nucleotide sequence: TGTGCCAGCAGCTTAATAGCGGGGTCTAGCACAGATACGCAGTATTTT. Translation: CASSLIAGSSTDTQYF.

The chain employs TRBV19 and TRBJ2-1; 8 bases are shared with TRBD2. The J segment lost 7 bases and the V segment lost 4 bases, leaving 15 bases of the junction unmatched. The CDR3 extends over 17 amino acids. The germline V gene has CDR1 LNHDA and CDR2 SQIVND (reference sequence). CDR3 region: CASSSSRRGGRWNEQFF. The DNA of the CDR3 is TGTGCCAGTAGTAGCAGCCGACGGGGGGGCCGATGGAATGAGCAGTTCTTC.

The chain has TRBV2 and TRBJ2-5; tentative D call: TRBD1 (6 bases). Judging by the DNA end, TRBJ2-7 fits better; the J call may be wrong. This CDR3 has 14 residues. Per the germline V gene, CDR1 is SNHLY and CDR2 is FYNNEI. The CDR3 region is CASSEVRKQGEQYF. CDR3 DNA sequence: TGTGCCAGCAGTGAAGTAAGGAAACAGGGCGAGCAGTACTTC.

CDR3 region: CSVASGEQYF. The CDR3 nucleotides are TGCAGCGTTGCATCGGGCGAGCAGTACTTC. The chain has TRBV29-1 and TRBJ2-7; unclear D gene. CDR1 is SQVTM and CDR2 is ANQGSEA in the germline V gene. Trimming cost V 4 bases and J 6 bases, with 7 bases left between them. The CDR3 is 10 residues long.

This chain links TRBV5-1 with TRBJ2-2; D remains ambiguous. CDR1 SGHRS and CDR2 YFSETQ come from the germline V gene. Trimming left V 5 bases short and J 0 bases short, with 8 bases between. The CDR3 contains 14 residues. The CDR3 sequence is CASSEQANTGELFF. As DNA, the CDR3 is TGCGCCAGCAGTGAGCAGGCGAACACCGGGGAGCTGTTTTTT.

This chain's CDR3 is CASSFRQGDTEAFF. The CDR3 region has the DNA TGTGCCAGCAGCTTCCGACAGGGGGACACTGAAGCTTTCTTT. V gene TRBV5-4 combines with J gene TRBJ1-1; 9 bases fit TRBD1. The CDR3 runs to 14 residues. V was pared by 2 bases and J by 3 bases, with 2 bases of the junction left unmatched. In germline, CDR1 is SGHNT, CDR2 YYREEE (reference sequence).

This clone was seen a single time. The chain uses TRBV19 and TRBJ1-2, with D possibly matching TRBD1 (6 bases). Per germline, CDR1 LNHDA and CDR2 SQIVND (reference sequence). The CDR3 length is 14 residues. Trimming left V 5 bases short and J 7 bases short, with 17 bases between. CDR3 nucleotides: TGTGCCAGTAGTTTCGGCAGGGGAAGTTTTGGCTACACCTTC. As protein: CASSFGRGSFGYTF.

The chain couples TRBV5-4 to TRBJ2-5; tentative D call: TRBD1 (6 bases). TRBJ2-7 explains the end of the DNA better; the J call may be wrong. CDR3 size: 15 residues. Germline V gene sequence: CDR1 SGHNT, CDR2 YYREEE (reference sequence). The CDR3: CASSLPGQRLYEQYF. The CDR3 DNA sequence: TGTGCCAGCAGCTTGCCTGGACAGAGATTATACGAGCAGTACTTC.

The rearrangement joins TRBV5-4 to TRBJ2-3; 10 bases map to TRBD2. The V gene end was trimmed by 0 bases and the J gene end by 0 bases; junction bases not matched to a gene: 10. The CDR3 extends over 19 amino acids. The germline gives CDR1 SGHNT, CDR2 YYREEE (reference sequence). CDR3 DNA: TGTGCCAGCAGCTTGGGGGGGCTAGCGGGAGTGAGTAGCACAGATACGCAGTATTTT. Translating it yields CASSLGGLAGVSSTDTQYF.

The chain is built from TRBV28 and TRBJ2-5; possible D gene TRBD1, 5 bases. This CDR3 contains 16 residues. From germline, CDR1 is MDHEN and CDR2 SYDVKM. The V end was cut by 4 bases, the J end by 2 bases, with 17 bases between. The CDR3 DNA reads as TGTGCCAGCAGTTCTTCTCCCTGGACACGTCAAGAGACCCAGTACTTC. Its protein product is CASSSSPWTRQETQYF.

This CDR3 is CASSLLAGGHTGELFF. CDR3 nucleotides: TGTGCCAGCAGCTTACTAGCGGGAGGACACACCGGGGAGCTGTTTTTT. This rearrangement joins TRBV11-3 to TRBJ2-2, with 11 nucleotides matching TRBD2. This CDR3 spans 16 amino acids. V was pared by 2 bases and J by 3 bases, with 2 bases of the junction left unmatched. Germline values: CDR1 SGHNT, CDR2 YENEEA.

V gene TRBV7-9 combines with J gene TRBJ2-3; D remains ambiguous. V was shortened by 2 bases and J by 4 bases, with 10 bases between the two germline ends. CDR1 is SEHNR and CDR2 is FQNEAQ in the germline V gene (reference sequence). The CDR3 consists of 14 residues. CDR3 DNA sequence: TGTGCCAGCAGCTTAAGAGAGTTTGCAGATACGCAGTATTTT. It translates to CASSLREFADTQYF.

The chain is built from TRBV18 and TRBJ1-1; 7 bases line up with TRBD1. This CDR3 has 16 residues. CDR1 is KGHSH and CDR2 is LQKENI in the germline V gene. Germline trimming cut 4 bases from V and 0 bases from J; bases unmatched to any gene: 8. The CDR3 sequence is CASSQGQAGMNTEAFF. CDR3 sequence (DNA): TGTGCCAGCTCACAAGGACAGGCGGGCATGAACACTGAAGCTTTCTTT.

V usage is TRBV14 and J usage is TRBJ2-7; 8 positions agree with TRBD1. V lost 4 bases and J lost 1; bases outside the gene matches: 6. Germline V gene sequence: CDR1 SGHDN, CDR2 FVKESK. This CDR3 has 15 amino acids. The CDR3 DNA sequence: TGTGCCAGCAGCCTTAACCGGGACAGGTCCTACGAGCAGTACTTC. Its protein product is CASSLNRDRSYEQYF.

The chain's CDR3 is CASSPDRGGNQPQHF. The CDR3, as DNA: TGCGCCAGCAGCCCCGACAGGGGGGGCAATCAGCCCCAGCATTTT. The chain joins TRBV4-1 to TRBJ1-5; 9 nucleotides match TRBD1. J lost 2 bases, V lost 4 bases, and 3 bases had no gene match. The CDR3 sequence is 15 residues long. The V gene's germline CDR1 is MGHRA and CDR2 YSYEKL.

This chain joins TRBV10-3 and TRBJ2-7, with D tentatively TRBD2 (6 bases). Trimming stripped 5 bases from V and 1 base from J, with 18 bases between. The CDR3 consists of 16 residues. Germline-derived CDR1 and CDR2 are ENHRY and SYGVKD. CDR3 region: CAISLGKSGLSYEQYF. The CDR3 coding sequence is TGTGCCATCAGTCTTGGAAAAAGCGGACTATCCTACGAGCAGTACTTC.

This clone was seen only once. V and J are TRBV5-6 and TRBJ1-2; no reliable D call. Germline loops: CDR1 SGHDT, CDR2 YYEEEE. The CDR3 runs 11 residues. V was trimmed by 5 bases and J by 8 bases, leaving 10 bases between them. The CDR3 spells CASRAYAGYTF. The CDR3 DNA reads as TGTGCCAGCAGGGCATACGCCGGCTACACCTTC. The full variable domain, its missing parts supplied by reference TRBV5-6 and TRBJ1-2, is DAGVTQSPTHLIKTRGQQVTLRCSPKSGHDTVSWYQQALGQGPQFIFQYYEEEERQRGNFPDRFSGHQFPNYSSELNVNALLLGDSALYLCASRAYAGYTFGSGTRLTVV.